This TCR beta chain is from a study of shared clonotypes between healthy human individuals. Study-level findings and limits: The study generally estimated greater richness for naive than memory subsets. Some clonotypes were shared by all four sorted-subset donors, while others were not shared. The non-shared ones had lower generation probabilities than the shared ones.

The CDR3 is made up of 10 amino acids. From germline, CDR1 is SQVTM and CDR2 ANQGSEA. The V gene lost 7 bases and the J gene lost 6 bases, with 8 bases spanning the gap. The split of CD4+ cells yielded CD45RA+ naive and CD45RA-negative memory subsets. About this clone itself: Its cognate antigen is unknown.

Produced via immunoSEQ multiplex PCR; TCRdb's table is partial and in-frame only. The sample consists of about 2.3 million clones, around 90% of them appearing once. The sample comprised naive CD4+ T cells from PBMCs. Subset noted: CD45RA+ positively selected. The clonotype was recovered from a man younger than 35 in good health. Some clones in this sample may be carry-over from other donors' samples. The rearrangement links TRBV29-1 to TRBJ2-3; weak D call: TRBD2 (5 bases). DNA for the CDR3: TGCAGCGCCTCGGGGGATACGCAGTATTTT. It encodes CSASGDTQYF.